These 5 T cell receptor beta chains share one sample of origin, sequenced in a study of blood T cell repertoires in COVID-19. Repertoires were generated with immunoSEQ multiplex PCR, while TCRdb's copy carries only in-frame clones and drops some. The sample yields about 420,000 clones, over 85% seen once. Material for sequencing was peripheral blood. The receptors come from a man aged 18 to 30 with COVID-19, enrolled during active disease.

The chain couples TRBV11-2 to TRBJ2-2; perhaps TRBD1 as D (6 bases). Germline loops: CDR1 SGHAT, CDR2 FQNNGV. The length of the CDR3 is 17 residues. V gave up 5 bases and J gave up 4 bases, with 20 bases separating them. The CDR3: CASSTNLGGAGTGELFF. The CDR3 coding sequence is TGTGCCAGCAGCACCAACCTTGGGGGCGCGGGCACCGGGGAGCTGTTTTTT.

In this sample, this clone turned up once. The chain employs TRBV21-1 and TRBJ2-3; the table calls TRBD2, which could not be checked here. TRBV21-1 is classified as a pseudogene. The CDR3 runs to 18 residues. This CDR3 reads CASSKSSGPEGSTDTQYF. The CDR3 nucleotides read TGTGCCAGCAGCAAATCGTCAGGCCCTGAAGGGAGTACAGATACGCAGTATTTT.

This chain uses TRBV5-4 with TRBJ1-6; 7 bases are shared with TRBD1. Germline lookup yields CDR1 SGHNT and CDR2 YYREEE (reference sequence). This CDR3 comprises 16 residues. V trimming: 3 bases; J trimming: 7 bases; junction bases outside the gene matches: 10. CDR3 in DNA: TGTGCCAGCAGCTCAGGGACAGCCGGCGGGAATTCACCCCTCCACTTT. Residues: CASSSGTAGGNSPLHF. The full variable domain, rest sourced from reference TRBV5-4 and TRBJ1-6, is ETGVTQSPTHLIKTRGQQVTLRCSSQSGHNTVSWYQQALGQGPQFIFQYYREEENGRGNFPPRFSGLQFPNYSSELNVNALELDDSALYLCASSSGTAGGNSPLHFGNGTRLTVT.

The chain has TRBV5-1 and TRBJ2-7; tentative D call: TRBD2 (5 bases). Germline V gives CDR1 SGHRS, CDR2 YFSETQ. Trimming pared 5 bases from V and 2 bases from J, leaving 14 bases between. The CDR3 sequence is 14 residues long. CDR3 region: CASRGTEGTYEQYF. For the CDR3, the DNA is TGCGCCAGCAGGGGAACAGAGGGCACCTACGAGCAGTACTTC. The variable domain in full, with the rest retrieved from reference TRBV5-1 and TRBJ2-7, is KAGVTQTPRYLIKTRGQQVTLSCSPISGHRSVSWYQQTPGQGLQFLFEYFSETQRNKGNFPGRFSGRQFSNSRSEMNVSTLELGDSALYLCASRGTEGTYEQYFGPGTRLTVT.

The CDR3 region has the DNA TGTGCCAGCAGCTTAGCTACTAGCGGGTACACAGATACGCAGTATTTT. Protein product: CASSLATSGYTDTQYF. This chain joins TRBV7-6 and TRBJ2-3; 9 bases map to TRBD2. The CDR3 consists of 16 residues. From germline, CDR1 is SGHVS and CDR2 FNYEAQ. Trimming took 0 bases from V and 2 from J; bases not matched to a gene: 3.